This T cell receptor beta chain was identified during a study of neurological immune-mediated disorders. Points from the study as a whole: When repertoires were grouped phylogenetically, those of 18 of 34 multiple sclerosis patients fell into one related-CDR3 cluster, a possible signature. Private repertoires in all groups were suggested by the finding that expanded clones across subjects shared no CDR3 amino acid sequences.

This clonotype was counted ten times or more. The antigen remains unidentified. The authors made cDNA by 5'RACE with 10-nucleotide random UMIs. TCRdb ran MiXCR on the 5' RACE reads and lists one entry per CDR3 protein. This repertoire shows roughly 70,000 distinct CDR3 sequences, approximately 5% found once; its top ten account for around 2.2%. CDR3 length equals 13 residues. CDR1 DFQATT and CDR2 SNEGSKA come from the germline V gene (reference sequence). The germline V and J ends were trimmed by 0 bases and 5 bases, with 7 bases remaining between them. The rearrangement uses TRBV20-1 and TRBJ2-2; D gene ambiguous. The sequencing input was PBMCs. This receptor was taken from a woman aged 70-85 years with multiple sclerosis. CDR3 nucleotide sequence: TGCAGTGCTAGAGAATCCAGTACCGGGGAGCTGTTTTTT. It is translated as CSARESSTGELFF.